This TCR beta chain was sequenced in a study of graft-versus-host responses after intestinal transplantation. Assay: immunoSEQ multiplex PCR; the TCRdb copy retains only in-frame clones and omits some. The sample has around 97,000 clones; about 93% are singletons. The CDR3 is made up of 13 amino acids. V was pared by 4 bases and J by 3 bases, with 10 bases between. Germline CDR1 reads MDHEN; CDR2 reads SYDVKM. About this clone itself: What it recognizes is unknown.

The starting material was unstimulated CD8+ T cells sorted from spleen or lymph node cells, obtained before intestinal transplant. The TCR was taken from a human donor who received an intestinal transplant. The chain is built from TRBV28 and TRBJ2-7; possibly TRBD1 or TRBD2 for D (5 bases each). The CDR3 spells CASSSGTGYEQYF. As DNA, the CDR3 is TGTGCCAGCAGTTCCGGGACGGGCTACGAGCAGTACTTC. Variable domain in full (rest from reference TRBV28 and TRBJ2-7): DVKVTQSSRYLVKRTGEKVFLECVQDMDHENMFWYRQDPGLGLRLIYFSYDVKMKEKGDIPEGYSVSREKKERFSLILESASTNQTSMYLCASSSGTGYEQYFGPGTRLTVT.